This T cell receptor beta chain is drawn from a study of OX40 agonist ivuxolimab in advanced cancers. The wider study: As their treatment, patients were administered ivuxolimab, an agonistic anti-OX40 (CD134) antibody. Partial responses were achieved by three patients, one with hepatocellular carcinoma and two with cutaneous melanoma.

Germline trimming cut 7 bases from V and 3 bases from J; bases unmatched to any gene: 7. Germline CDR1 LNHDA, CDR2 SQIVND (reference sequence). This CDR3 spans 14 amino acids. As regards this clone: The antigen is undetermined.

Study-wide results and limits: More expanded clones were seen, on average, in CD8+ T cells than in CD4+.

Profiling relied on immunoSEQ multiplex PCR, and the TCRdb table lists in-frame clones only, not all of them. Among some 77,000 clones listed, roughly nine tenths were seen once. Sequences were derived from CD4+ or CD8+ T cells sorted from blood, sampled in a trial of the OX40 agonist ivuxolimab. V is TRBV19 and J is TRBJ2-5; 8 bases match TRBD1. The clonotype comes from an adult with an advanced solid tumor such as melanoma, head and neck, liver or kidney cancer. CDR3 DNA: TGTGCCAGTACCCGGACAGGGCTTGAAGAGACCCAGTACTTC. It is translated as CASTRTGLEETQYF.